This TCR beta chain was identified during a study of T cell responses to AZD1222 COVID-19 vaccine. Trimming shortened V by 6 bases and J by 11 bases, and 10 bases separated the two germline ends. Germline-derived CDR1 and CDR2 are DFQATT and SNEGSKA (reference sequence). The CDR3 length is 9 residues. TCRdb's table, derived via immunoSEQ multiplex PCR, lists solely in-frame clones and lacks some. The table records about 190,000 clones, around 94% of them present only once. As to this clone: No antigen is known for it.

Study conclusions and caveats: The donor cohort was predominantly white British with a female majority, and clonal diversity may have been underestimated.

The TCR originated in an adult in good health. The starting material was peripheral blood, obtained on day 0 of AZD1222 vaccination. This chain connects TRBV20-1 to TRBJ1-1; D gene uncertain. The CDR3 protein is CSATHSAFF. The DNA of the CDR3 is TGCAGTGCCACCCATTCCGCTTTCTTT.